This T cell receptor (beta chain) comes out of a study of CD8 T cells in Susac syndrome. RNA totalling roughly 0.45 to 1 ug underwent reverse transcription with random hexamers. The CDR3 of TCR beta was amplified by immunoSEQ multiplex PCR across 54 Vbeta and 13 Jbeta. TCRdb re-called the immunoSEQ multiplex PCR reads through MiXCR, storing one row per CDR3 protein. The sample shows about 300,000 distinct CDR3 sequences, just over 90% of them seen only once. The multiple sclerosis controls were treatment-naive patients affected by stable or active relapsing-remitting disease. This clonotype was counted a few times. CDR1 and CDR2 (germline): MGHDK, SYGVNS. Deletions cut 3 bases from V and 1 base from J, with 13 bases between. The CDR3 has 15 residues.

The J gene is TRBJ2-7, the V gene TRBV25-1; D tentatively reads TRBD1 or TRBD2 (5 bases each). The sample was CD4+ T cells from PBMCs. The clonotype was recovered from a human donor with multiple sclerosis. CDR3 loop: CASSDNFGGSYEQYF. CDR3 nucleotide sequence: TGTGCCAGCAGTGATAATTTTGGGGGTTCCTACGAGCAGTACTTC.